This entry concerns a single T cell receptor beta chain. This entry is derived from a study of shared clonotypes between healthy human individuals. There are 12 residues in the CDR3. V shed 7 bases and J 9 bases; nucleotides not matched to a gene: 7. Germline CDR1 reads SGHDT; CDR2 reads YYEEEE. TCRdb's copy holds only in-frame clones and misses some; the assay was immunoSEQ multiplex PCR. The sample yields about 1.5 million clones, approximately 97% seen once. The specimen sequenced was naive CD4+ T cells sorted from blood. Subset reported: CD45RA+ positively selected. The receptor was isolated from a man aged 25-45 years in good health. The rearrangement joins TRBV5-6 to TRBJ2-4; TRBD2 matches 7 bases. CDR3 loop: CASGPGGGIQYF. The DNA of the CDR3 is TGTGCCAGCGGCCCTGGCGGGGGCATTCAGTACTTC.